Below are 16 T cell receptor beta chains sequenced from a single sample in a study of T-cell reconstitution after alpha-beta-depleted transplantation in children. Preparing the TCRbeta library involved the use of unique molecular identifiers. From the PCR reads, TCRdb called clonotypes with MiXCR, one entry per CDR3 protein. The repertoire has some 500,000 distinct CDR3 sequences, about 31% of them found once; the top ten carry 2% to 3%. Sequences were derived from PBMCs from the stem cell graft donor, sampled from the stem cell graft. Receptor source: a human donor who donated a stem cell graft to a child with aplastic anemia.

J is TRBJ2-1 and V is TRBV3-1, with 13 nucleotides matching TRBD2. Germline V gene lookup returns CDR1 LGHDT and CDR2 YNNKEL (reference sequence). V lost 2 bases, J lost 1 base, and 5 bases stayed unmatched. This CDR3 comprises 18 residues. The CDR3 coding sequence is TGTGCCAGCAGCCAAAGGGGACTAGCGGGAAGGTCCTACAATGAGCAGTTCTTC. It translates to CASSQRGLAGRSYNEQFF.

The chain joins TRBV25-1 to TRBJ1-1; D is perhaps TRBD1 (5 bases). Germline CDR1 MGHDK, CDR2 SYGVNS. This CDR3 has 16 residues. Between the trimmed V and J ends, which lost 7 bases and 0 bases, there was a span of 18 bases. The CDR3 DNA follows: TGTGCCAGCACCGGTTCTGTTGACAGAATGAACACTGAAGCTTTCTTT. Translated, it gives CASTGSVDRMNTEAFF.

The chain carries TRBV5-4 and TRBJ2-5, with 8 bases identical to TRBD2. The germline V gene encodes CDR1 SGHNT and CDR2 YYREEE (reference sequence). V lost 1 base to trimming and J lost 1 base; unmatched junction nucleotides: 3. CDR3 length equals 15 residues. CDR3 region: CASSLNRGGQETQYF. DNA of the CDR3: TGTGCCAGCAGCTTGAATCGGGGGGGCCAAGAGACCCAGTACTTC.

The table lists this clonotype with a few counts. The CDR3 reads CSALTPIAGGPTSDEQFF. CDR3 nucleotide sequence: TGCAGTGCTCTTACCCCCATAGCGGGAGGGCCTACCAGTGATGAGCAGTTCTTC. The rearrangement uses TRBV20-1 and TRBJ2-1, with 11 bases matching TRBD2. This CDR3 contains 18 residues. J gave up 8 bases and V 5 bases, and 20 bases lay outside the gene matches. CDR1 DFQATT and CDR2 SNEGSKA come from the germline V gene (reference sequence).

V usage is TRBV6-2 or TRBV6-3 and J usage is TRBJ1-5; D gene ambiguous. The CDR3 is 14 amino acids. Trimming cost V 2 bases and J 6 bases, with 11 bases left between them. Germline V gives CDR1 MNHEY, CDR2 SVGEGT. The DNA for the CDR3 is TGTGCCAGCAGTTACGCCCTCAACAGTCAGCCCCAGCATTTT. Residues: CASSYALNSQPQHF.

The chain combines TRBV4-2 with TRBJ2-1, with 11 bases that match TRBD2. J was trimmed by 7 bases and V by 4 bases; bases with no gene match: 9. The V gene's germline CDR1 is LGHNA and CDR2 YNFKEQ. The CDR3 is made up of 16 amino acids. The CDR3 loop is CASSLIAGGLWNEQFF. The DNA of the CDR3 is TGTGCCAGCAGCCTCATAGCGGGAGGGCTATGGAATGAGCAGTTCTTC.

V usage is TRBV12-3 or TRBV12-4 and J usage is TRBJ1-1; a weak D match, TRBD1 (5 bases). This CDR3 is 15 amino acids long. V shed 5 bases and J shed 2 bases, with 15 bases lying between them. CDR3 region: CASSPAGTFNTEAFF. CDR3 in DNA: TGTGCCAGCAGTCCAGCCGGGACGTTTAACACTGAAGCTTTCTTT.

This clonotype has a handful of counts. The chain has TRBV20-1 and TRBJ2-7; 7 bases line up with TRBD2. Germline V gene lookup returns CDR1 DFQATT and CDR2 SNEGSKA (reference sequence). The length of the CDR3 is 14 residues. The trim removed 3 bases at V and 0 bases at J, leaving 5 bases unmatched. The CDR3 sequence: CSARSSGHSYEQYF. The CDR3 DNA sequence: TGCAGTGCTAGGAGTAGCGGGCACTCCTACGAGCAGTACTTC.

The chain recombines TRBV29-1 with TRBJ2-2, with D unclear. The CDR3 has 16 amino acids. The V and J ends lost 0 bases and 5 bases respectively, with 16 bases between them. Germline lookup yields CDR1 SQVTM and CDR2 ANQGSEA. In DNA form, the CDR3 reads TGCAGCGTTGAAGACCGAATACAACGGAGTACCGGGGAGCTGTTTTTT. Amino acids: CSVEDRIQRSTGELFF.

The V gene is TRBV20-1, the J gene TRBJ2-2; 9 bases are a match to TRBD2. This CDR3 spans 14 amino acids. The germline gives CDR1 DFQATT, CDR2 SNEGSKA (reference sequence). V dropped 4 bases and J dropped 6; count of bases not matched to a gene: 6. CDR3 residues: CSAMREGGAGELFF. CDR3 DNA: TGCAGTGCTATGCGGGAGGGGGGGGCCGGGGAGCTGTTTTTT.

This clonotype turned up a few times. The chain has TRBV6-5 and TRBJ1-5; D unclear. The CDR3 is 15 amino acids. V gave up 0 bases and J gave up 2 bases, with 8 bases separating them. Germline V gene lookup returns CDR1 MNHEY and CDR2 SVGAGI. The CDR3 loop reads CASSYSISGNQPQHF. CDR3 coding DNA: TGTGCCAGCAGTTACTCGATATCAGGCAATCAGCCCCAGCATTTT.

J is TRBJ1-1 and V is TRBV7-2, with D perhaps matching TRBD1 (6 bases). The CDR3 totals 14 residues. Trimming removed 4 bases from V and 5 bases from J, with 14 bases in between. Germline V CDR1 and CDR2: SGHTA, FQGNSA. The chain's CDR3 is CASSSRTVGTEAFF. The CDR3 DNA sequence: TGTGCCAGCAGCTCCAGGACAGTGGGGACTGAAGCTTTCTTT.

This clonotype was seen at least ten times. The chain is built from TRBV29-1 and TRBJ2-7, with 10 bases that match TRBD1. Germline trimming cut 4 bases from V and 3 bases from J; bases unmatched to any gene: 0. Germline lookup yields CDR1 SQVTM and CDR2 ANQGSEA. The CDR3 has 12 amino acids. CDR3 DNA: TGCAGCGTTGGGGACAGGGGCTACGAGCAGTACTTC. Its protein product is CSVGDRGYEQYF.

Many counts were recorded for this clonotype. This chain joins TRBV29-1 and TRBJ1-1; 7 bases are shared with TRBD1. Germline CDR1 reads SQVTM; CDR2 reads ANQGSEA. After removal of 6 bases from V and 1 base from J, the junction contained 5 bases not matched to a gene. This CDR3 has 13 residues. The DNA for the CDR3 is TGCAGCGTGAGCCGGGACAGGAACACTGAAGCTTTCTTT. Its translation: CSVSRDRNTEAFF.

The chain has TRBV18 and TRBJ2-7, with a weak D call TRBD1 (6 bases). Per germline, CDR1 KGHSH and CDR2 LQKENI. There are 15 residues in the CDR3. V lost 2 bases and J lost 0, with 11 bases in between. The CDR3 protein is CASSPSQDSSYEQYF. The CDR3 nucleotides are TGTGCCAGCTCACCATCCCAGGACAGCTCCTACGAGCAGTACTTC.

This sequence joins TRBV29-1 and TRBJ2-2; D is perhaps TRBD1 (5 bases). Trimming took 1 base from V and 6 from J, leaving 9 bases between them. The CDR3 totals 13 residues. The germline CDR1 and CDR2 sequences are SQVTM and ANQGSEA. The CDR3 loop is CSVEGGAPGELFF. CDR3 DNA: TGCAGCGTTGAAGGGGGCGCGCCCGGGGAGCTGTTTTTT.